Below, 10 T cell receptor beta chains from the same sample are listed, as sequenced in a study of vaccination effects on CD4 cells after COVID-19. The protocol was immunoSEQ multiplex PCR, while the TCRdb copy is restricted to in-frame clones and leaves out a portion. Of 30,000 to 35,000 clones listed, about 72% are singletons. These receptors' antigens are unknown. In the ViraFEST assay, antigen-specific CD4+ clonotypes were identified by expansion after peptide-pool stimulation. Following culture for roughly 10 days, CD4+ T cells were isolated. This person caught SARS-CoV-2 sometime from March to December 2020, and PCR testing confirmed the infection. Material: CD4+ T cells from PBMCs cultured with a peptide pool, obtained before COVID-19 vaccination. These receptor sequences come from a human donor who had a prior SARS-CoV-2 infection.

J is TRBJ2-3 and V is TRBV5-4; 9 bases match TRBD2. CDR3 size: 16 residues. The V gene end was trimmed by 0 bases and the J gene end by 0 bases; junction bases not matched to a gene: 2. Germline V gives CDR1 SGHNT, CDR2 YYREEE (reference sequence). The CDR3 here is CASSLARGGSTDTQYF. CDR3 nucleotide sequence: TGTGCCAGCAGCTTGGCGCGGGGGGGGAGCACAGATACGCAGTATTTT.

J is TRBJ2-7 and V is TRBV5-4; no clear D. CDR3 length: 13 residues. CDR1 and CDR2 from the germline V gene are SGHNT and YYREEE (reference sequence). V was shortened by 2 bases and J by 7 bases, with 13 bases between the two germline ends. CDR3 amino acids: CASSLTNSQEQYF. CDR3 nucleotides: TGTGCCAGCAGCTTAACGAACAGCCAAGAGCAGTACTTC.

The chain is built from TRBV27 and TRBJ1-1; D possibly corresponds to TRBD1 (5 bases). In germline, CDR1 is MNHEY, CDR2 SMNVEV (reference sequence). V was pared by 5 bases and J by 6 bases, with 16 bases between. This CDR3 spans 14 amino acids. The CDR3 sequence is CASSTSGGRPEAFF. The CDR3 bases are TGTGCCAGCAGTACCTCGGGGGGGAGACCTGAAGCTTTCTTT.

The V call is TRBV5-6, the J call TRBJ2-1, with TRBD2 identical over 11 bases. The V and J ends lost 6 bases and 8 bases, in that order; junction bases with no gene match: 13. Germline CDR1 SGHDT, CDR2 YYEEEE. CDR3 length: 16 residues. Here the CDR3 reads CASTFLGTSGIYEQFF. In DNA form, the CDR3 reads TGTGCCAGCACCTTCCTCGGGACTAGCGGCATCTATGAGCAGTTCTTC.

The CDR3 DNA is TGCGCCAGCAGCCCGAGCGACCCAACTAATGAAAAACTGTTTTTT. Its protein product is CASSPSDPTNEKLFF. The gene calls are TRBV5-1 and TRBJ1-4; no definite D call. Looked up from germline, CDR1 is SGHRS and CDR2 is YFSETQ. V was pared by 4 bases and J by 0 bases, with 10 bases between. This CDR3 contains 15 residues.

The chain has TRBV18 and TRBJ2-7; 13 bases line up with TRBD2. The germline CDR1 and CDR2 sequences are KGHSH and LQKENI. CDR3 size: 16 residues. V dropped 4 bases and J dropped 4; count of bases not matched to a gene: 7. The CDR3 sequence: CASSLGLAGVTYEQYF. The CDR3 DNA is TGTGCCAGCTCACTCGGACTAGCGGGAGTAACGTACGAGCAGTACTTC.

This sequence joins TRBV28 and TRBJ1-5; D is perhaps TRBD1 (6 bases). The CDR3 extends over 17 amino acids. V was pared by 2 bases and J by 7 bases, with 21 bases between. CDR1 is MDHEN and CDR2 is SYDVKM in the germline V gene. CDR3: CASSLVQNREGGQPQHF. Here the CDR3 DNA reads TGTGCCAGCAGTTTAGTCCAGAACAGGGAAGGCGGGCAGCCCCAGCATTTT.

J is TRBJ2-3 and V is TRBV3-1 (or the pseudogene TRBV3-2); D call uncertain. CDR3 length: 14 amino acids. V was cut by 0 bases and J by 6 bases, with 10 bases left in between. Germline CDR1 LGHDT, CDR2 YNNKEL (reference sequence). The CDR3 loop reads CASSQEAGWDTQYF. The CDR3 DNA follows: TGTGCCAGCAGCCAAGAGGCTGGATGGGATACGCAGTATTTT.

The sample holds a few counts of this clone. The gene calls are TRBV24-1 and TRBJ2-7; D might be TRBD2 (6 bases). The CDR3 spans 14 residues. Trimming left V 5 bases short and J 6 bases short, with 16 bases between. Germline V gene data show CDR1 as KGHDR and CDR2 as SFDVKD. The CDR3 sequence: CATSAGQGLGEQYF. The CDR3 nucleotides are TGTGCCACCAGTGCTGGGCAGGGACTGGGCGAGCAGTACTTC.

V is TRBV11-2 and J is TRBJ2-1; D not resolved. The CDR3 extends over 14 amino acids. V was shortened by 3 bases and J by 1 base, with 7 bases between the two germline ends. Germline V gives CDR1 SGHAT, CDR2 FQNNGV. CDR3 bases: TGTGCCAGCAGCTTTGATAGATCCTACAATGAGCAGTTCTTC. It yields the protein CASSFDRSYNEQFF.